These 20 T cell receptor beta chains share one sample of origin, sequenced in a study of CD8 T cells in ankylosing spondylitis. TCRdb reprocessed the 5' RACE reads with MiXCR, giving one entry per CDR3 protein. The data contain about 90,000 distinct CDR3 sequences, more than 8.5% of them singletons. Points from the study as a whole: Roughly eight highly homologous variants made up a TCR beta motif that seemed to typify ankylosing spondylitis blood.

Their target antigens are unknown. The sample taken for sequencing was blood, either unsorted or a sorted T cell fraction (not recorded which). The receptors originated from a male donor with ankylosing spondylitis.

A few counts support this clonotype. The genes are TRBV20-1 and TRBJ1-2; D is unclear. CDR3 length: 14 residues. Trimming left V 0 bases short and J 0 bases short, with 8 bases between. CDR1 and CDR2 (germline): DFQATT, SNEGSKA (reference sequence). CDR3 sequence reads: CSAREDTANYGYTF. CDR3 nucleotides: TGCAGTGCTAGAGAAGATACTGCTAACTATGGCTACACCTTC.

This clonotype showed up many times. V and J are TRBV5-1 and TRBJ2-1; D gene unclear. The CDR3 loop spans 11 amino acids. The V and J ends lost 0 bases and 9 bases respectively, with 4 bases between them. The germline V gene encodes CDR1 SGHRS and CDR2 YFSETQ. CDR3 region: CASSLVREQFF. CDR3 sequence (DNA): TGCGCCAGCAGCTTGGTCCGTGAGCAGTTCTTC. Full variable domain (outside the CDR3, taken from reference TRBV5-1 and TRBJ2-1): KAGVTQTPRYLIKTRGQQVTLSCSPISGHRSVSWYQQTPGQGLQFLFEYFSETQRNKGNFPGRFSGRQFSNSRSEMNVSTLELGDSALYLCASSLVREQFFGPGTRLTVL.

The sample holds a few counts of this clonotype. The V and J genes are TRBV7-9 and TRBJ2-1, with D possibly matching TRBD2 (6 bases). Germline V lookup: CDR1 SEHNR, CDR2 FQNEAQ (reference sequence). V lost 4 bases and J lost 8, with 12 bases in between. The CDR3 has 13 residues. The CDR3 protein is CASSSGPGDEQFF. CDR3 nucleotides: TGTGCCAGCAGCTCGGGCCCGGGGGATGAGCAGTTCTTC. Full variable domain (remainder filled in from reference TRBV7-9 and TRBJ2-1): DTGVSQNPRHKITKRGQNVTFRCDPISEHNRLYWYRQTLGQGPEFLTYFQNEAQLEKSRLLSDRFSAERPKGSFSTLEIQRTEQGDSAMYLCASSSGPGDEQFFGPGTRLTVL.

The table lists this clonotype with many counts. This chain connects TRBV9 to TRBJ1-1; D is unresolved. Germline V lookup: CDR1 SGDLS, CDR2 YYNGEE. V was pared by 0 bases and J by 0 bases, with 0 bases between. The CDR3 has 12 residues. The CDR3 sequence is CASSVVNTEAFF. DNA for the CDR3: TGTGCCAGCAGCGTAGTGAACACTGAAGCTTTCTTT.

This clonotype was counted a few times. This chain links TRBV27 with TRBJ2-1; 8 bases map to TRBD2. After removal of 5 bases from V and 3 bases from J, the junction contained 3 bases not matched to a gene. The CDR3 runs to 14 residues. Germline V gives CDR1 MNHEY, CDR2 SMNVEV (reference sequence). This CDR3 reads CASSIGRGYNEQFF. The CDR3 region has the DNA TGTGCCAGCAGTATCGGGAGGGGCTACAATGAGCAGTTCTTC.

This clonotype was counted ten times or more. The chain joins TRBV27 to TRBJ1-1; D gene ambiguous. The CDR3 has 12 residues. The V gene lost 8 bases and the J gene lost 9 bases, with 16 bases spanning the gap. Germline-derived CDR1 and CDR2 are MNHEY and SMNVEV (reference sequence). The CDR3 DNA sequence: TGTGCCAGCCTGACCGACCGCAATCAAGCTTTCTTT. It is translated as CASLTDRNQAFF.

This chain links TRBV7-9 with TRBJ2-1; D not resolved. Trimming pared 5 bases from V and 2 bases from J, leaving 16 bases between. Germline CDR1 reads SEHNR; CDR2 reads FQNEAQ (reference sequence). This CDR3 has 16 residues. This chain's CDR3 is CASSPSSTNPYNEQFF. CDR3 DNA sequence: TGTGCCAGCAGCCCCTCAAGTACTAACCCCTACAATGAGCAGTTCTTC.

This clonotype was observed a few times. The chain combines TRBV20-1 with TRBJ2-7, with D unresolved. The V end lost 0 bases, the J end lost 0 bases, and 9 bases lay between the germline ends. This CDR3 has 14 residues. Germline V gives CDR1 DFQATT, CDR2 SNEGSKA (reference sequence). The CDR3 spells CSARDNGVSYEQYF. Here the CDR3 DNA reads TGCAGTGCTAGAGATAACGGAGTCTCCTACGAGCAGTACTTC.

CDR3 in DNA: TGTGCCAGCAGCTTAGGAGCGGGAACCTACGAGCAGTACTTC. It encodes CASSLGAGTYEQYF. The chain employs TRBV11-2 and TRBJ2-7; 7 bases are shared with TRBD2. This CDR3 is built from 14 residues. The germline CDR1 and CDR2 sequences are SGHAT and FQNNGV. The J segment lost 2 bases and the V segment lost 1 base, leaving 2 bases of the junction unmatched. Filled out from reference TRBV11-2 and TRBJ2-7, the complete variable domain reads EAGVAQSPRYKIIEKRQSVAFWCNPISGHATLYWYQQILGQGPKLLIQFQNNGVVDDSQLPKDRFSAERLKGVDSTLKIQPAKLEDSAVYLCASSLGAGTYEQYFGPGTRLTVT.

The rearrangement links TRBV4-1 to TRBJ2-2; TRBD1 matches at 8 bases. CDR1 and CDR2 (germline): MGHRA, YSYEKL. CDR3 length: 16 residues. V was pared by 3 bases and J by 1 base, with 4 bases of the junction left unmatched. DNA for the CDR3: TGCGCCAGCAGCCAGGCCGGGACAGGGAACACCGGGGAGCTGTTTTTT. It codes for CASSQAGTGNTGELFF.

This clonotype appeared a few times. The chain recombines TRBV27 with TRBJ2-1; 7 positions match TRBD1. In germline, CDR1 is MNHEY, CDR2 SMNVEV (reference sequence). The CDR3 has 18 residues. V was clipped by 5 bases and J by 0 bases; unmatched bases: 13. Here the CDR3 reads CASSHLRAQGSSYNEQFF. CDR3 sequence (DNA): TGTGCCAGCAGTCATCTCCGGGCACAGGGGAGCTCCTACAATGAGCAGTTCTTC.

Worth noting for this clonotype: Germline is not matched at one junction end, which may reflect a read error. The chain links TRBV10-3 to TRBJ1-2; a possible D gene is TRBD1 (5 bases). CDR3 length equals 14 residues. Germline CDR1 reads ENHRY; CDR2 reads SYGVKD. The CDR3, as DNA: TGTGCCATCAGTGGGGGCAGTACTAACTATGTCTACACCTTC. Protein: CAISGGSTNYVYTF.

This clonotype was observed at least ten times. The genes are TRBV5-5 and TRBJ2-7; the match to TRBD2 covers 7 bases. This CDR3 contains 16 residues. Germline CDR1 and CDR2: SGHKS and YYEKEE (reference sequence). V lost 3 bases, J lost 6 bases, and 15 bases stayed unmatched. The CDR3 DNA reads TGTGCCAGCAGCTGGGGGGGAAGGACATCCGGATCCGAGCAGTACGTC. This codes for CASSWGGRTSGSEQYV.

The V and J genes are TRBV7-2 and TRBJ2-1; 11 nucleotides line up with TRBD2. Germline loops: CDR1 SGHTA, CDR2 FQGNSA. Trimming cost V 2 bases and J 8 bases; bases outside gene matches: 5. The CDR3 covers 15 residues. CDR3 sequence (DNA): TGTGCCAGCAGCTTACTAGCGGGAGGTCTCCATGAGCAGTTCTTC. Its protein product is CASSLLAGGLHEQFF.

V is TRBV14 and J is TRBJ1-1; tentative D call: TRBD1 (6 bases). There are 14 residues in the CDR3. Looked up from germline, CDR1 is SGHDN and CDR2 is FVKESK. Trimming left V 6 bases short and J 4 bases short, with 15 bases between. In nucleotides, the CDR3 is TGTGCCAGCAGACCAACAGGGACGGGCACTGAAGCTTTCTTT. This translates into CASRPTGTGTEAFF.

This clonotype was seen ten or more times. V and J are TRBV5-6 and TRBJ1-4; D may be TRBD1 (5 bases). CDR3 length equals 17 residues. CDR1 and CDR2 from the germline V gene are SGHDT and YYEEEE. V lost 1 base, J lost 3 bases, and 16 bases lay in between. The CDR3 sequence is CASSLKRRDGANEKLFF. Here the CDR3 DNA reads TGTGCCAGCAGCTTGAAACGCAGGGATGGGGCTAATGAAAAACTGTTTTTT.

This clonotype was picked up many times. This chain uses TRBV7-9 with TRBJ2-4, with 8 positions matching TRBD1. The V gene end was trimmed by 5 bases and the J gene end by 5 bases; junction bases not matched to a gene: 5. The CDR3 covers 14 residues. Per the germline V gene, CDR1 is SEHNR and CDR2 is FQNEAQ (reference sequence). In nucleotides, the CDR3 is TGTGCCAGCAGCCCCCGGGACAGGCAAAACATTCAGTACTTC. Residues: CASSPRDRQNIQYF.

The CDR3 loop reads CASSLALGGNPLNEQFF. The CDR3, as DNA: TGTGCCAGCAGCTTAGCGCTAGGGGGGAACCCCCTCAATGAGCAGTTCTTC. The chain has TRBV7-6 and TRBJ2-1; D might be TRBD1 or TRBD2, each matching 6 bases. V lost 0 bases and J 6 bases, leaving 18 bases between the germline ends. Germline V CDR1 and CDR2: SGHVS, FNYEAQ. This CDR3 has 17 amino acids.

The J gene is TRBJ2-5, the V gene TRBV5-4; TRBD1 is a possible D gene (5 bases). V gave up 4 bases and J gave up 5 bases, with 15 bases separating them. The CDR3 sequence is 14 residues long. Germline assignment: CDR1 SGHNT and CDR2 YYREEE (reference sequence). The CDR3 is CASSTPDQGETQYF. The CDR3 DNA reads as TGTGCCAGCAGCACCCCCGACCAGGGTGAGACCCAGTACTTC.

This clonotype came up a few times. The chain links TRBV20-1 to TRBJ2-6, with 7 bases lining up with TRBD1. The CDR3 contains 13 residues. Trimming at V came to 6 bases and at J to 2 bases, leaving 1 base not matched to a gene. CDR1 and CDR2 (germline): DFQATT, SNEGSKA (reference sequence). CDR3 in DNA: TGCAGTGCAGGGGGCCCTGGGGCCAACGTCCTGACTTTC. Translation gives CSAGGPGANVLTF.